Detailed here is one T cell receptor (beta chain). This sample is part of a study of blood T cell repertoires in COVID-19. TCRdb's table, derived via immunoSEQ multiplex PCR, lists solely in-frame clones and lacks some. The sample comprises about 170,000 clones, around 88% of which are singletons, and about 3.6% rests with the top ten. V gave up 6 bases and J gave up 1 base, with 9 bases separating them. This CDR3 has 13 residues. From germline, CDR1 is SGHTA and CDR2 FQGTGA. The material sequenced was PBMCs or T cells enriched from blood (not recorded which). The gene calls are TRBV7-3 and TRBJ1-1; possibly TRBD1 for D (6 bases). This clonotype was sampled from a woman aged 45-65 years in a cohort exposed to, infected with or recovered from COVID-19 (not recorded which). CDR3 amino acids: CASSLDRNTEAFF. CDR3 DNA sequence: TGTGCCAGCAGTTTGGACAGGAACACTGAAGCTTTCTTT.